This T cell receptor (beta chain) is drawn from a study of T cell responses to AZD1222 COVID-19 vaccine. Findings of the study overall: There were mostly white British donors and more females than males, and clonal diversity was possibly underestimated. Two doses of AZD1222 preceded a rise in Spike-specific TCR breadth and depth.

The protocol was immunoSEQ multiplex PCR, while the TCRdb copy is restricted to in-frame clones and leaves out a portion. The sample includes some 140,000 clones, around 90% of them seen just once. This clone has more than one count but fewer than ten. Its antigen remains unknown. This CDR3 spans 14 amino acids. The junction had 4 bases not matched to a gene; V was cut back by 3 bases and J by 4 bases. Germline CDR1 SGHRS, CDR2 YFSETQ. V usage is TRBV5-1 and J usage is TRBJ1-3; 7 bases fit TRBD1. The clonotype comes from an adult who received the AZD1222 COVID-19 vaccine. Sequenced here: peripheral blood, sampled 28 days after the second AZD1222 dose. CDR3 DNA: TGCGCCAGCAGCTGGGACAGTCTCGGAAACACCATATATTTT. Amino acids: CASSWDSLGNTIYF.